The source of this TCR beta chain is a study of T cells after yellow fever vaccination. Turning to the study itself: SMART-Seq v4 Ultra Low Input prepared the low-cell-number fractions.

Per the germline V gene, CDR1 is SGHRS and CDR2 is YFSETQ. V dropped 4 bases and J dropped 7 bases, with 23 bases sitting between them. The CDR3 has 16 residues. The table lists this clonotype with a few counts. Its antigen is not known. TCRdb redid the calling of the 5' RACE reads with MiXCR, one entry per CDR3 protein. The data show about 260,000 distinct CDR3 sequences, with 10% to 15% seen just once and 0.5% to 0.6% held by the top ten. Study findings and constraints: A large majority of primary-vaccination clones showed up again after the booster (about 96% CD4, about 90% CD8). FACS-sorted repertoires could contain abundant clonotypes contaminating from the bulk population.

The material sequenced was CD4+ T cells sorted from PBMCs, taken 45 days after the yellow fever booster vaccination. This sequence joins TRBV5-1 and TRBJ2-5; D gene unclear. The receptor was derived from a man aged 30 to 45 who received the YFV17D yellow fever vaccine. CDR3 nucleotide sequence: TGCGCCAGCAGCGTGGGCGAAGGTCGGAACGACGGGACCCAGTACTTC. This gives the protein CASSVGEGRNDGTQYF.